Listed below are T cell receptor beta chains from one sample, sequenced in a study of cytomegalovirus exposure and HLA in healthy donors. Clones were read by immunoSEQ multiplex PCR, and TCRdb kept only the in-frame ones, dropping some. The table for this sample gives some 70,000 clones. Material: PBMCs. Receptors were obtained from a female donor in good health and CMV-seropositive. CDR3s include the opening cysteine and the closing phenylalanine or tryptophan. A D gene is named only where the DNA matches it firmly.

v_gene	d_gene	j_gene	CDR3nt	CDR3aa
TRBV19	TRBD1	TRBJ1-3	TGCAGATGGAGCGGGACAGGGAGAAACACCATATATTTT	CRWSGTGRNTIYF
TRBV9	-	TRBJ2-3	TGTGCCAGCAGCGTAGAGCATGAGATAGATACGCAGTATTTT	CASSVEHEIDTQYF
TRBV19	TRBD1	TRBJ1-1	TGTGCCAGTAATTACATGGACAGGCCGAACACTGAAGCTTTCTTT	CASNYMDRPNTEAFF
TRBV6-6	-	TRBJ2-7	TGTGCCAGCAGGCTGGACATAACCTACGAGCAGTACTTC	CASRLDITYEQYF
TRBV6-6	-	TRBJ1-4	TGTGCCAGCAGTTCACCGGGATCCACGTCTGAAAAACTGTTTTTT	CASSSPGSTSEKLFF
TRBV5-8	TRBD1	TRBJ1-4	TGTGCCAGCAGCTTTCTTCAGGGGGCGGTGTTTTTT	CASSFLQGAVFF
TRBV5-6	TRBD1	TRBJ1-2	TGTGCCAGCAGCTTGGGGACAGGGATCTATGGCTACACCTTC	CASSLGTGIYGYTF
TRBV4-1	-	TRBJ2-6	TGCGCCAGCAGCCAGCGGGTTACGAACGGCTACTCTGGGGCCAACGTCCTGACTTTC	CASSQRVTNGYSGANVLTF
TRBV4-1	-	TRBJ2-7	TGCGCCAGCAGCCAAGATATTACCGGTGAGCAGTACTTC	CASSQDITGEQYF
TRBV5-6	-	TRBJ2-1	TGTGCCAGCAGCTATCTAGGATCCTACAATGAGCAGTTCTTC	CASSYLGSYNEQFF
TRBV5-6	TRBD1	TRBJ2-7	TGTGCCAGCAGCCCGCCTGGACAGGACTACGAGCAGTACTTC	CASSPPGQDYEQYF
TRBV9	TRBD1	TRBJ2-2	TGTGCCAGCAGCTCGCCAGGACAGGGGCCGGGGGGGGAGCTGTTTTTT	CASSSPGQGPGGELFF
TRBV28	TRBD2	TRBJ2-3	TGTGCCAGCTGGAAGCGGGAGGGCGCCACAGATACGCAGTATTTT	CASWKREGATDTQYF
TRBV9	TRBD1	TRBJ2-5	TGTGCCAGCAGCGCCCCCTTAGACAGGGATCCCCAAGAGACCCAGTACTTC	CASSAPLDRDPQETQYF
TRBV6-5	-	TRBJ2-5	TGTGCCAGCAGTTCCCCGGCGGGGATACAAGAGACCCAGTACTTC	CASSSPAGIQETQYF
TRBV9	TRBD2	TRBJ2-1	TGTGCCAGCAGCGTCCATTCCGGGACTAGCGGTTACAATGAGCAGTTCTTC	CASSVHSGTSGYNEQFF
TRBV6-6	TRBD1	TRBJ2-7	TGTGCCAGCAGCCTCGGGACAGGGCCTAGCCACGAGCAGTACTTC	CASSLGTGPSHEQYF
TRBV30	TRBD1	TRBJ1-1	TGTGCCTATACGGGACAGTTGAACACTGAAGCTTTCTTT	CAYTGQLNTEAFF
TRBV7-2	-	TRBJ1-1	TGTGCCAGCAGCTTAAAGCGGAACACTGAAGCTTTCTTT	CASSLKRNTEAFF
TRBV30	-	TRBJ2-4	TGTGCCTGGAGTGGACGAGGGAGAAACATTCAGTACTTC	CAWSGRGRNIQYF
TRBV27	TRBD1	TRBJ2-5	TGTGCCAGCAGTTTATTTACAGGGGGGCAAGAGACCCAGTACTTC	CASSLFTGGQETQYF
TRBV27	-	TRBJ1-5	TGTGCCAGCAGTTTACGGTACAGGGACAATCAGCCCCAGCATTTT	CASSLRYRDNQPQHF
TRBV2	TRBD1	TRBJ2-5	TGTGCCAGCGCCGGACAGGGGAGGGAGACCCAGTACTTC	CASAGQGRETQYF
TRBV19	-	TRBJ1-1	TGTGCCAGTACTTCCCCAGGGAATCGGAGAGCTTTCTTT	CASTSPGNRRAFF
TRBV5-1	TRBD2	TRBJ2-3	TGCGCCAGCAGCTTGGCCCGTAGCGGGACTAGCACAGATACGCAGTATTTT	CASSLARSGTSTDTQYF
TRBV19	-	TRBJ1-1	TGTGCCAGTAGTATAGCGGGGTTTGGTGAAGCTTTCTTT	CASSIAGFGEAFF
TRBV28	-	TRBJ2-7	TGTGCCAGCAGTTCCGGACCCCGGGGGACCTACGAGCAGTACTTC	CASSSGPRGTYEQYF